The 29 T cell receptor beta chains listed next were all sequenced from one sample in a study of blood T cells in healthy people across ages. Next came a second PCR, run for about 7 to 12 cycles, which used a sample-barcoded 5' primer along with a J-beta primer mix. MiXCR was run by TCRdb on the 5' RACE reads, yielding one entry per CDR3 protein. This sample has some 1,800,000 distinct CDR3 sequences, with roughly 43% found just once. Sequencing was carried out using blood. These TCRs come from a human donor in good health.

This CDR3 is CASQFLLGSGTQYF. The CDR3 region has the DNA TGTGCCAGCCAGTTCCTTCTGGGCTCGGGGACCCAGTACTTC. This chain joins TRBV2 and TRBJ2-5; D gene ambiguous. Germline loops: CDR1 SNHLY, CDR2 FYNNEI. Trimming shortened V by 8 bases and J by 7 bases, and 20 bases separated the two germline ends. CDR3 length: 14 residues.

J is TRBJ2-5 and V is TRBV7-2; D possibly corresponds to TRBD1 (5 bases). Germline CDR1 reads SGHTA; CDR2 reads FQGNSA. Trimming shortened V by 1 base and J by 2 bases, and 8 bases separated the two germline ends. The CDR3 is made up of 14 amino acids. In DNA form, the CDR3 reads TGTGCCAGCAGCTTAGACAGGAGACAAGAGACCCAGTACTTC. Translation: CASSLDRRQETQYF.

This clonotype was observed a handful of times. The CDR3 nucleotides are TGCAGCGTTGAAAGGTTAGGCCAGGAGAACCCCTACGAGCAGTACTTC. As protein: CSVERLGQENPYEQYF. This rearrangement joins TRBV29-1 to TRBJ2-7; D unresolved. Germline V gene data show CDR1 as SQVTM and CDR2 as ANQGSEA. This CDR3 is built from 16 residues. Trimming took off 2 bases at V and 2 bases at J, with 19 bases between the two ends.

With respect to this clonotype: With a much larger clone just one base away, this may be a read error. V is TRBV4-3 and J is TRBJ2-1; TRBD2 might be the D (6 bases). This CDR3 is 15 amino acids long. The germline CDR1 and CDR2 sequences are LGHNA and YSLEER. V shed 4 bases and J shed 4 bases, with 14 bases lying between them. CDR3 residues: CASSRDKGLYNEQFF. In DNA form, the CDR3 reads TGCGCCAGCAGCCGAGACAAGGGACTTTACAATGAGCAGTTCTTC.

V is TRBV20-1 and J is TRBJ1-1; TRBD1 might be the D (5 bases). From germline, CDR1 is DFQATT and CDR2 SNEGSKA (reference sequence). Trimming pared 0 bases from V and 3 bases from J, leaving 11 bases between. This CDR3 has 14 residues. The CDR3 loop is CSARDPDRYTEAFF. The CDR3 region has the DNA TGCAGTGCTAGAGATCCCGACAGATACACTGAAGCTTTCTTT.

V usage is TRBV6-5 and J usage is TRBJ2-4; 10 nucleotides agree with TRBD1. CDR1 is MNHEY, CDR2 SVGAGI, per germline. CDR3 length: 20 amino acids. With 2 bases clipped from V and 0 bases from J, the junction kept 13 bases outside the gene matches. The CDR3 region is CASSYGPGQGVFLAKNIQYF. DNA for the CDR3: TGTGCCAGCAGTTACGGCCCAGGACAGGGGGTATTCCTAGCCAAAAACATTCAGTACTTC.

This rearrangement joins TRBV4-3 to TRBJ1-4, with D perhaps matching TRBD1 (6 bases). The V and J ends lost 0 bases and 3 bases respectively, with 8 bases between them. The CDR3 totals 15 residues. Germline loops: CDR1 LGHNA, CDR2 YSLEER. CDR3 sequence reads: CASSQERGANEKLFF. Written as DNA, the CDR3 is TGCGCCAGCAGCCAAGAAAGGGGGGCTAATGAAAAACTGTTTTTT.

The rearrangement links TRBV5-1 to TRBJ1-2, with 8 bases lining up with TRBD1. Trimming removed 0 bases from V and 4 bases from J; junction bases left unmatched: 11. CDR3 size: 17 residues. The V gene's germline CDR1 is SGHRS and CDR2 YFSETQ. CDR3: CASSLGTGKAKGYGYTF. CDR3 DNA sequence: TGCGCCAGCAGCTTGGGGACAGGGAAAGCTAAAGGCTATGGCTACACCTTC.

This chain uses TRBV19 with TRBJ1-2; D not resolved. Trimming removed 3 bases at V and 4 bases at J, with 21 bases between. This CDR3 is built from 17 residues. From germline, CDR1 is LNHDA and CDR2 SQIVND (reference sequence). CDR3 protein: CASSMGGRRAELYGYTF. The DNA for the CDR3 is TGTGCCAGTAGTATGGGAGGACGGAGGGCAGAGCTCTATGGCTACACCTTC. The full variable domain, in which reference TRBV19 and TRBJ1-2 provide the parts outside the CDR3, is DGGITQSPKYLFRKEGQNVTLSCEQNLNHDAMYWYRQDPGQGLRLIYYSQIVNDFQKGDIAEGYSVSREKKESFPLTVTSAQKNPTAFYLCASSMGGRRAELYGYTFGSGTRLTVV.

This clonotype was found a few times. This chain links TRBV9 with TRBJ2-6; D is undetermined. Germline lookup yields CDR1 SGDLS and CDR2 YYNGEE. This CDR3 is built from 14 residues. Trimming shortened V by 3 bases and J by 1 base, and 5 bases separated the two germline ends. The CDR3 region is CASSDGSGANVLTF. The CDR3 nucleotides read TGTGCCAGCAGCGACGGATCTGGGGCCAACGTCCTGACTTTC.

This clonotype came up a few times. The rearrangement uses TRBV5-1 and TRBJ2-3; 8 nucleotides agree with TRBD2. Per the germline V gene, CDR1 is SGHRS and CDR2 is YFSETQ. The CDR3 is 16 residues long. V trimming: 6 bases; J trimming: 0 bases; junction bases outside the gene matches: 9. The CDR3 sequence is CASIPGGRYSTDTQYF. CDR3 coding DNA: TGCGCCAGCATCCCGGGGGGGCGTTATAGCACAGATACGCAGTATTTT.

This clonotype came up a few times. The chain combines TRBV7-2 with TRBJ2-5, with D possibly TRBD2 on 5 matching bases. The V end was cut by 1 base, the J end by 5 bases, with 8 bases between. Per the germline V gene, CDR1 is SGHTA and CDR2 is FQGNSA. The CDR3 consists of 13 residues. The CDR3 DNA reads TGTGCCAGCAGCTTAGGACTAATGGAGACCCAGTACTTC. It codes for CASSLGLMETQYF.

The V call is TRBV25-1, the J call TRBJ1-2; D is possibly TRBD1 (6 bases). Germline CDR1 reads MGHDK; CDR2 reads SYGVNS. There are 15 residues in the CDR3. V was cut by 1 base and J by 2 bases, with 11 bases left in between. CDR3 nucleotide sequence: TGTGCCAGCAGTGAATGGGGGCCACCCAACTATGGCTACACCTTC. This translates into CASSEWGPPNYGYTF.

CDR3 in DNA: TGTGCCAGCAGTCCGACCCGGGACAGGGATTACCAAGAGACCCAGTACTTC. This encodes CASSPTRDRDYQETQYF. The rearrangement links TRBV6-1 to TRBJ2-5, with TRBD1 identical over 9 bases. Losses at the gene ends were 5 bases for V and 0 bases for J; bases not matched to a gene: 10. This CDR3 is 17 amino acids long. The germline V gene has CDR1 MNHNS and CDR2 SASEGT.

The J gene is TRBJ2-5, the V gene TRBV7-2, with 10 bases fitting TRBD2. The CDR3 contains 17 residues. Germline trimming cut 5 bases from V and 2 bases from J; bases unmatched to any gene: 11. The germline gives CDR1 SGHTA, CDR2 FQGNSA. This CDR3 reads CASSPGVQRGGQETQYF. Here the CDR3 DNA reads TGTGCCAGCAGCCCAGGGGTCCAGCGGGGGGGTCAAGAGACCCAGTACTTC.

This rearrangement joins TRBV12-3 or TRBV12-4 to TRBJ2-3; 8 nucleotides match TRBD2. The CDR3 has 15 amino acids. V lost 4 bases to trimming and J lost 1 base; unmatched junction nucleotides: 4. The CDR3 sequence: CASSSRGDRTDTQYF. For the CDR3, the DNA is TGTGCCAGCAGTTCGCGGGGGGACCGCACAGATACGCAGTATTTT.

This clonotype was seen repeatedly, ten times or more. This chain joins TRBV7-2 and TRBJ1-2, with a weak D call TRBD1 (6 bases). V lost 5 bases and J 2 bases, leaving 9 bases between the germline ends. Germline values: CDR1 SGHTA, CDR2 FQGNSA. The CDR3 is 13 residues long. Here the CDR3 reads CASSRTGNYGYTF. The CDR3 bases are TGTGCCAGCAGCCGCACAGGGAACTATGGCTACACCTTC. The variable domain in full, completed from reference TRBV7-2 and TRBJ1-2, reads GAGVSQSPSNKVTEKGKDVELRCDPISGHTALYWYRQSLGQGLEFLIYFQGNSAPDKSGLPSDRFSAERTGGSVSTLTIQRTQQEDSAVYLCASSRTGNYGYTFGSGTRLTVV.

This chain joins TRBV5-1 and TRBJ1-2, with D possibly TRBD1 on 5 matching bases. Germline loops: CDR1 SGHRS, CDR2 YFSETQ. This CDR3 contains 13 residues. The V end lost 4 bases, the J end lost 8 bases, and 15 bases lay between the germline ends. The CDR3 nucleotides are TGCGCCAGCAGCCCCGATTGGGGGTGCGGCTACACCTTC. Translated, it gives CASSPDWGCGYTF.

The chain joins TRBV6-6 to TRBJ1-5; D may be TRBD1 (5 bases). Germline CDR1 and CDR2: MNHNY and SVGAGI (reference sequence). CDR3 size: 13 residues. The germline V and J ends were trimmed by 11 bases and 2 bases, with 13 bases remaining between them. CDR3 region: CAGAGGGNQPQHF. The CDR3 nucleotides read TGTGCCGGGGCCGGGGGAGGCAATCAGCCCCAGCATTTT.

The genes are TRBV5-6 and TRBJ2-1; D possibly uses TRBD1 or TRBD2 (6 bases each). The CDR3 totals 15 residues. V lost 5 bases to trimming and J lost 6 bases, with 18 bases between them. Germline CDR1 SGHDT, CDR2 YYEEEE. The CDR3 nucleotides read TGTGCCAGCAGTTCAACGGGGGCACCTCGCAATGAGCAGTTCTTC. It encodes CASSSTGAPRNEQFF.

This chain connects TRBV4-2 to TRBJ2-4; 7 bases match TRBD1. The CDR3 length is 17 residues. The junction had 5 bases not matched to a gene; V was cut back by 0 bases and J by 0 bases. The germline V gene encodes CDR1 LGHNA and CDR2 YNFKEQ. CDR3 in DNA: TGTGCCAGCAGCCAAGATACGGGACAGCCAGCCAAAAACATTCAGTACTTC. Its protein is CASSQDTGQPAKNIQYF.

There are a few counts of this clonotype. The V gene is TRBV10-3, the J gene TRBJ2-3, with D unresolved. CDR3 length: 12 amino acids. Trimming cost V 3 bases and J 2 bases, with 3 bases left between them. CDR1 and CDR2 (germline): ENHRY, SYGVKD. The CDR3 is CAISDNTDTQYF. CDR3 sequence (DNA): TGTGCCATCAGTGACAACACAGATACGCAGTATTTT.

The sample holds a few counts of this clonotype. The chain couples TRBV4-2 to TRBJ2-5; D may be TRBD1 (6 bases). With the DNA end fitting TRBJ2-7 better, the J assignment may be wrong. Germline V gene lookup returns CDR1 LGHNA and CDR2 YNFKEQ. This CDR3 has 15 amino acids. The CDR3 sequence is CASSRPGQTTYEQYF. The CDR3 coding sequence is TGTGCCAGCAGCCGCCCGGGACAAACGACCTACGAGCAGTACTTC.

V usage is TRBV28 and J usage is TRBJ1-5; D is uncertain. Germline CDR1 MDHEN, CDR2 SYDVKM. The V and J ends lost 2 bases and 0 bases respectively, with 11 bases between them. The CDR3 contains 16 residues. CDR3 bases: TGTGCCAGCAGTTTAAGGCGGACCCATAGCAATCAGCCCCAGCATTTT. As protein: CASSLRRTHSNQPQHF.

CDR3 sequence: CNISSGANVLTF. CDR3 sequence (DNA): TGCAACATTTCTTCTGGGGCCAACGTCCTGACTTTC. V is TRBV29-1 and J is TRBJ2-6; the D is unclear. The CDR3 has 12 amino acids. CDR1 and CDR2 from the germline V gene are SQVTM and ANQGSEA.

The chain is built from TRBV29-1 and TRBJ2-7; D gene unclear. Matching the DNA end better, TRBJ2-5 makes the J call doubtful. CDR1 and CDR2 (germline): SQVTM, ANQGSEA. The length of the CDR3 is 13 residues. The CDR3 is CSVEGLWGETQYF. CDR3 bases: TGCAGCGTTGAGGGCCTTTGGGGAGAGACCCAGTACTTC.

In its sample, this clonotype was seen a few times. The chain is built from TRBV20-1 and TRBJ2-1; D perhaps matches TRBD2 (6 bases). The CDR3 runs to 13 residues. Trimming removed 5 bases at V and 7 bases at J, with 15 bases between. Per germline, CDR1 DFQATT and CDR2 SNEGSKA (reference sequence). CDR3 protein: CSAEPGLKNEQFF. In DNA form, the CDR3 reads TGCAGTGCTGAACCGGGACTTAAAAATGAGCAGTTCTTC.

The chain combines TRBV6-2 or TRBV6-3 with TRBJ2-1; D may be TRBD1 or TRBD2 (5 bases each). V was cut by 5 bases and J by 7 bases, with 21 bases left in between. The CDR3 runs to 16 residues. Germline V CDR1 and CDR2: MNHEY, SVGEGT. This chain's CDR3 is CASSDPGTPKTNEQFF. DNA of the CDR3: TGTGCCAGCAGTGACCCCGGGACCCCCAAAACGAATGAGCAGTTCTTC.

The CDR3 loop is CASSLVGDLQETQFF. The CDR3 DNA is TGTGCCAGCAGCTTAGTCGGGGACCTCCAAGAGACCCAGTTCTTC. The chain is built from TRBV7-2 and TRBJ2-1; the D call may be TRBD1 or TRBD2 (5 bases each). CDR1 is SGHTA, CDR2 FQGNSA, per germline. This CDR3 spans 15 amino acids. V was clipped by 1 base and J by 13 bases, with 20 bases between them. The variable domain in full, completed from reference TRBV7-2 and TRBJ2-1, reads GAGVSQSPSNKVTEKGKDVELRCDPISGHTALYWYRQSLGQGLEFLIYFQGNSAPDKSGLPSDRFSAERTGGSVSTLTIQRTQQEDSAVYLCASSLVGDLQETQFFGPGTRLTVL.